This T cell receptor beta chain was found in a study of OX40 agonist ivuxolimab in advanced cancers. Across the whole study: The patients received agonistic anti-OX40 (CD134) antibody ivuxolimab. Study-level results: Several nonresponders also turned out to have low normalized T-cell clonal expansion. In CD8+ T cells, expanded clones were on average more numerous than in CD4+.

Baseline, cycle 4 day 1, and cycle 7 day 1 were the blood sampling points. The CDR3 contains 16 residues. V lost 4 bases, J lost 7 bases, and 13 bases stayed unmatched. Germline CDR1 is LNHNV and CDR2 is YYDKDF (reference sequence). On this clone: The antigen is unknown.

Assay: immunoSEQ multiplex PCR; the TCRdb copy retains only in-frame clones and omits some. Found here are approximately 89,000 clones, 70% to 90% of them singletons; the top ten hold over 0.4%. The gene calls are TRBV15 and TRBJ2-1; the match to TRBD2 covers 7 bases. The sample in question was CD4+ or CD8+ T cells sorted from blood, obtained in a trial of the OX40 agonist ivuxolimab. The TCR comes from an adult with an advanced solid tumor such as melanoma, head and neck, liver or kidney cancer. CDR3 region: CATSNKGREQRNEQFF. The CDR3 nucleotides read TGTGCCACCAGCAATAAGGGGCGGGAGCAGAGAAATGAGCAGTTCTTC.